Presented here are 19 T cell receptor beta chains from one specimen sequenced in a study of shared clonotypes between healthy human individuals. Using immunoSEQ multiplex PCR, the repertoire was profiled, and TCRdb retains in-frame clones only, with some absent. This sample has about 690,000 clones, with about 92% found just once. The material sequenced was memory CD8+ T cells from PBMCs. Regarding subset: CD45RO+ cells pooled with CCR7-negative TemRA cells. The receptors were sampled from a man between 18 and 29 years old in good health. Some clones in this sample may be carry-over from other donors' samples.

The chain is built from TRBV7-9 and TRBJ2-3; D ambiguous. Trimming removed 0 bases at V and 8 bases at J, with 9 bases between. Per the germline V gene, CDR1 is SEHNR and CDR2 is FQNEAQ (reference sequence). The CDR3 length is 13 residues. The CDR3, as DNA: TGTGCCAGCAGCTTAGCCCGAGAGGCTACGCAGTATTTT. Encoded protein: CASSLAREATQYF.

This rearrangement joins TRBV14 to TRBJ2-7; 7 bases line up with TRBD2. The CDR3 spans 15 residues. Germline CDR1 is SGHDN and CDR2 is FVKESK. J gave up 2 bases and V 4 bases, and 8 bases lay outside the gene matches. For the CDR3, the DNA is TGTGCCAGCAGCCCCCCGGGGAGGGGTACCTACGAGCAGTACTTC. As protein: CASSPPGRGTYEQYF.

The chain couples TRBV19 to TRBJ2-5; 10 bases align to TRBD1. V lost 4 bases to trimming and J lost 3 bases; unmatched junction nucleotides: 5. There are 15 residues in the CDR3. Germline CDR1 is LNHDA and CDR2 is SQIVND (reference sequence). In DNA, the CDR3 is TGTGCCAGTAGTACCCGGGACAGGGGTAAAGAGACCCAGTACTTC. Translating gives CASSTRDRGKETQYF.

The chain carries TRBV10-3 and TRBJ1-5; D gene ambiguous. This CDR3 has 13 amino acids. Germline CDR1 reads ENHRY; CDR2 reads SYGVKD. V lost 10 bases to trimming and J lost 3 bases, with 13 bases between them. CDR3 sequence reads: CATRRAPNQPQHF. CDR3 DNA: TGTGCCACTAGACGGGCGCCCAATCAGCCCCAGCATTTT.

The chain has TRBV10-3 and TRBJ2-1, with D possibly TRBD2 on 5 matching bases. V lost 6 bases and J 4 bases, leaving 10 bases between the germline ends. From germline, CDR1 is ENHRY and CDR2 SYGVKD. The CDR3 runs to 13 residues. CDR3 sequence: CAISPTSYNEQFF. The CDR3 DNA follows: TGTGCCATCAGCCCTACTAGTTACAATGAGCAGTTCTTC.

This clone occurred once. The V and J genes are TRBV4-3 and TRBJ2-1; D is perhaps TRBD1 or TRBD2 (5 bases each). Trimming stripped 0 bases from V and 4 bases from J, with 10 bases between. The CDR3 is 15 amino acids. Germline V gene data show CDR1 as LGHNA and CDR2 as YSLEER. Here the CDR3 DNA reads TGCGCCAGCAGCCAAGATGGGGGTCCATACAATGAGCAGTTCTTC. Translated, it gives CASSQDGGPYNEQFF.

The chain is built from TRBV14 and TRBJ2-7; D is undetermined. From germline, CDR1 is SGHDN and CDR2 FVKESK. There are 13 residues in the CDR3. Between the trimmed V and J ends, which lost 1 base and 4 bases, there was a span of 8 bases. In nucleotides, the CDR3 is TGTGCCAGCAGCCAAGGACTTGGATACGAGCAGTACTTC. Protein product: CASSQGLGYEQYF.

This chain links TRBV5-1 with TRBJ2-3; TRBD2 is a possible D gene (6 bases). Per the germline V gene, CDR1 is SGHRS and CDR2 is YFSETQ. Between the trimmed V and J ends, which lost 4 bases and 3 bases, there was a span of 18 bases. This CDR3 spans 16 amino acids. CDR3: CASSLAPAGRTDTQYF. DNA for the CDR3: TGCGCCAGCAGCCTGGCGCCGGCGGGACGAACAGATACGCAGTATTTT.

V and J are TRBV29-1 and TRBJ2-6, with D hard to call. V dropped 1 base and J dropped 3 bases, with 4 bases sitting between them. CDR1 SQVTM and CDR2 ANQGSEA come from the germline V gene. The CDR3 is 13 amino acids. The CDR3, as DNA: TGCAGCGTTGAAGGTCATGGGGCCAACGTCCTGACTTTC. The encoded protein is CSVEGHGANVLTF.

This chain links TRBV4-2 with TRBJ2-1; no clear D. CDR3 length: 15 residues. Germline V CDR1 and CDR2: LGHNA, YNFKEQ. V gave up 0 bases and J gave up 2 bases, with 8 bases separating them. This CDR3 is CASSQDLETYNEQFF. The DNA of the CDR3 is TGTGCCAGCAGCCAAGATTTGGAGACCTACAATGAGCAGTTCTTC.

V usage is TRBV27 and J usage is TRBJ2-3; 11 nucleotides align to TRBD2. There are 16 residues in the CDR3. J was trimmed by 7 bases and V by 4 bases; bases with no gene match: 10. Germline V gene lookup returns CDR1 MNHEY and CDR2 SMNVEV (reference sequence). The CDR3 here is CASSSPGTSGQNTQYF. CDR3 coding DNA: TGTGCCAGCAGTTCCCCCGGGACTAGCGGACAGAATACGCAGTATTTT.

The CDR3 here is CASSDRVVDEQYF. The CDR3 bases are TGTGCCAGCAGTGACAGGGTTGTGGACGAGCAGTACTTC. The chain recombines TRBV2 with TRBJ2-7; maybe TRBD1 (5 bases). The germline CDR1 and CDR2 sequences are SNHLY and FYNNEI. CDR3 size: 13 residues. Trimming took 3 bases from V and 5 from J, leaving 11 bases between them.

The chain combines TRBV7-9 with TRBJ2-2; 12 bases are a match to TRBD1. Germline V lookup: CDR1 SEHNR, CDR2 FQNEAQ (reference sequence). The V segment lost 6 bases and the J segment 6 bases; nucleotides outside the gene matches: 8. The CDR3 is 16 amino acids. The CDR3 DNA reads TGTGCCAGCAGTTCCGGGACAGGGGGCGCGGCCGGGGAGCTGTTTTTT. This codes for CASSSGTGGAAGELFF.

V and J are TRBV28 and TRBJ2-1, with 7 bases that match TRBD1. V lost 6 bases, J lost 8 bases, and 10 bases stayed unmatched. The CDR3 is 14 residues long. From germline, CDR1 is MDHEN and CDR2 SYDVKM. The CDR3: CASRTGQRIDEQFF. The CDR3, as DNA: TGTGCCAGCAGAACGGGACAGAGAATCGATGAGCAGTTCTTC.

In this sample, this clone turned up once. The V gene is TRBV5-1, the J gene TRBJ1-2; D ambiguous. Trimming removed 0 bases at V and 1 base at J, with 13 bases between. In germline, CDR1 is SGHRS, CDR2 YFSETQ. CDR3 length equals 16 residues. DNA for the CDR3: TGCGCCAGCAGCTTGGAGGCGGCAGACTATAACTATGGCTACACCTTC. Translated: CASSLEAADYNYGYTF.

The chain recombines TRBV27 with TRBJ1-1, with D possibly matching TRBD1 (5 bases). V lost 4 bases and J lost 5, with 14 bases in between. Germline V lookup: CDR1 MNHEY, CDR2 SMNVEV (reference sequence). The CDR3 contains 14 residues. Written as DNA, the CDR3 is TGTGCCAGCAGTTGGGGGGGAGGGCAGACTGAAGCTTTCTTT. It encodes CASSWGGGQTEAFF.

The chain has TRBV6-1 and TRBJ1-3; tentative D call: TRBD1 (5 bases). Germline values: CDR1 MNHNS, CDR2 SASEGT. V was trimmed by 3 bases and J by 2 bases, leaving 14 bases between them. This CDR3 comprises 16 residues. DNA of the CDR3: TGTGCCAGCAGTGACCCTCCCGGACAACCTGGAAACACCATATATTTT. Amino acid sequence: CASSDPPGQPGNTIYF.

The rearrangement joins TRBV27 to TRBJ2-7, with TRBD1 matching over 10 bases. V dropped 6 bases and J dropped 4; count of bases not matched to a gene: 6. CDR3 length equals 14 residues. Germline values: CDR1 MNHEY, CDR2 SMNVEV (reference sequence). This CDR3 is CASRLTGGPYEQYF. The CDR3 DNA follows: TGTGCCAGCAGGCTGACAGGGGGCCCTTACGAGCAGTACTTC.

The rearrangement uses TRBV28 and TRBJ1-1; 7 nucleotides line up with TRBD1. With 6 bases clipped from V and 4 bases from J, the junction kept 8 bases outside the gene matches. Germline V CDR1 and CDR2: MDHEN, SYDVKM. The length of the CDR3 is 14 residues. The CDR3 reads CASRRYRGITEAFF. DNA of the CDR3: TGTGCCAGCAGGCGTTACAGGGGTATCACTGAAGCTTTCTTT.